Detailed here is one TCR beta chain. Its antigen remains unidentified. V was pared by 5 bases and J by 0 bases, with 12 bases of the junction left unmatched. Per the germline V gene, CDR1 is GTSNPN and CDR2 is SVGIG (reference sequence). There are 16 residues in the CDR3. The data stem from a study of cytomegalovirus exposure and HLA in healthy donors. Study information: Some 85 million unique TCRs, all from HLA-typed donors, were included in an early release of the data.

Study-wide findings and caveats: An observed cluster of highly shared sequence variants was recorded as a likely sequencing artifact.

PCR primers comprised 60 Vbeta and 13 Jbeta primers. The protocol was immunoSEQ multiplex PCR, while the TCRdb copy is restricted to in-frame clones and leaves out a portion. Of more than 130,000 clones listed, roughly 75% are singletons. The sequencing sample was made of PBMCs. This sequence originates from a man aged 35-49 years in good health and CMV-seropositive. V is TRBV30 and J is TRBJ2-7; 8 positions match TRBD1. The CDR3 coding sequence is TGTGCCTGGCAGGGGGCAGGGACTCGCCTCTCCTACGAGCAGTACTTC. Its translation: CAWQGAGTRLSYEQYF.